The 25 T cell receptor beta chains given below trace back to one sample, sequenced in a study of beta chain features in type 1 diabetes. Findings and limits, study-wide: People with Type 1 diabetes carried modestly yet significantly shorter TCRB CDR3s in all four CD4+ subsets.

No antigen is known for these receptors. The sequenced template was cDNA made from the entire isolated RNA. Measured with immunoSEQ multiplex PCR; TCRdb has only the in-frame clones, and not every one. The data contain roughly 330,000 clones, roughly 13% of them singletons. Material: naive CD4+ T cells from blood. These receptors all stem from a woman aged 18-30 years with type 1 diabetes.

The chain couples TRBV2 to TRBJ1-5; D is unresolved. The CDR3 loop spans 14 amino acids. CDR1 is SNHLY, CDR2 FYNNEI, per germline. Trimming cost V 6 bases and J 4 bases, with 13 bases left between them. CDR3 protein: CASSETGRNQPQHF. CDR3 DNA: TGTGCCAGCAGCGAGACGGGGAGGAATCAGCCCCAGCATTTT. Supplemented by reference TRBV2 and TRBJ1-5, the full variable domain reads EPEVTQTPSHQVTQMGQEVILRCVPISNHLYFYWYRQILGQKVEFLVSFYNNEISEKSEIFDDQFSVERPDGSNFTLKIRSTKLEDSAMYFCASSETGRNQPQHFGDGTRLSIL.

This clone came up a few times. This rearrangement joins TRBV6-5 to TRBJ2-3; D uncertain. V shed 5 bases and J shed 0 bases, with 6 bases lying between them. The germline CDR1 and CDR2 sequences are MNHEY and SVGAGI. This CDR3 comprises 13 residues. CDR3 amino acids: CASSAQSTDTQYF. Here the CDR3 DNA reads TGTGCCAGCAGTGCCCAGAGCACAGATACGCAGTATTTT.

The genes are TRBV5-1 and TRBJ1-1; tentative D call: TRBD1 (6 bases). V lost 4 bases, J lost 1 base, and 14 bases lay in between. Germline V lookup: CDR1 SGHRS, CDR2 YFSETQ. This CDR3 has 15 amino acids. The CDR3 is CASSGLTGANTEAFF. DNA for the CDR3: TGCGCCAGCAGCGGCCTGACAGGTGCGAACACTGAAGCTTTCTTT.

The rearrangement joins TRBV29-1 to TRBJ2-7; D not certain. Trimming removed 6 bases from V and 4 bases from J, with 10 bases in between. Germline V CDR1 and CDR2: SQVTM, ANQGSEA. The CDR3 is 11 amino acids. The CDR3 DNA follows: TGCAGCGTCGCTACAGTTTACGAGCAGTACGTC. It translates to CSVATVYEQYV.

CDR3 loop: CASSGRGRGYEQYV. In DNA form, the CDR3 reads TGTGCCAGCAGCGGGAGGGGCAGGGGTTACGAGCAGTACGTC. The rearrangement links TRBV5-6 to TRBJ2-7, with a tentative D call TRBD2 (7 bases). The CDR3 spans 14 residues. From germline, CDR1 is SGHDT and CDR2 YYEEEE. Trimming removed 4 bases from V and 4 bases from J, with 15 bases in between.

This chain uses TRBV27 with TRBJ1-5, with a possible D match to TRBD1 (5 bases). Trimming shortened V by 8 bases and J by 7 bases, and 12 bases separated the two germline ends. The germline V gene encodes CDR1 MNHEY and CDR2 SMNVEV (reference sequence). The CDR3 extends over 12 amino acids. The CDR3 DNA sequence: TGTGCCAGCTGGGGGGAGGGACAGCCCCAGCATTTT. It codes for CASWGEGQPQHF.

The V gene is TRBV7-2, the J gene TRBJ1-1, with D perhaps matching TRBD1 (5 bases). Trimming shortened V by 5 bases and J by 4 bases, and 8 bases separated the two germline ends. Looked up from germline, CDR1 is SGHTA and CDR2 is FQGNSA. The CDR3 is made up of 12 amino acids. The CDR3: CASSPTGTEAFF. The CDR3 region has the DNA TGTGCCAGCAGCCCTACAGGCACTGAAGCTTTCTTT. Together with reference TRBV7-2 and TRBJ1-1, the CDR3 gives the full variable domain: GAGVSQSPSNKVTEKGKDVELRCDPISGHTALYWYRQSLGQGLEFLIYFQGNSAPDKSGLPSDRFSAERTGGSVSTLTIQRTQQEDSAVYLCASSPTGTEAFFGQGTRLTVV.

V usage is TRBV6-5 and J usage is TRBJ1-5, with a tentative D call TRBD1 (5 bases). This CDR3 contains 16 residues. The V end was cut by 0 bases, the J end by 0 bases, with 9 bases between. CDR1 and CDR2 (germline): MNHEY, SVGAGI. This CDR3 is CASSYSLQVSNQPQHF. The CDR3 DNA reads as TGTGCCAGCAGTTACTCGTTACAGGTTAGCAATCAGCCCCAGCATTTT.

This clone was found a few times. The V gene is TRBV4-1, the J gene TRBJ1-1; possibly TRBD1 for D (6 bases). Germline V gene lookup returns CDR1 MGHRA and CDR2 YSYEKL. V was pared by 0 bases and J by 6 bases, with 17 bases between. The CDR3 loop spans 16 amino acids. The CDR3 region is CASSQDSPRGRAEAFF. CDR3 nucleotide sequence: TGCGCCAGCAGCCAAGATAGCCCCAGGGGACGGGCTGAAGCTTTCTTT.

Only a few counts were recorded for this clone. The chain's CDR3 is CASSPPGLAGHVKQFF. In DNA, the CDR3 is TGCGCCAGCAGCCCTCCTGGACTAGCGGGACATGTTAAGCAGTTCTTC. The chain is built from TRBV4-3 and TRBJ2-1; 12 bases fit TRBD2. V dropped 4 bases and J dropped 11; count of bases not matched to a gene: 12. Germline CDR1 reads LGHNA; CDR2 reads YSLEER. This CDR3 comprises 16 residues.

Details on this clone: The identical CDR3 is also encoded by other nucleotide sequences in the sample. The CDR3 loop is CSGRLAKNNEQFF. Here the CDR3 DNA reads TGCAGCGGAAGATTAGCGAAAAACAATGAGCAGTTCTTC. V usage is TRBV29-1 and J usage is TRBJ2-1, with a tentative D call TRBD2 (5 bases). Germline V gene sequence: CDR1 SQVTM, CDR2 ANQGSEA. V gave up 7 bases and J gave up 5 bases, with 15 bases separating them. The CDR3 is 13 residues long.

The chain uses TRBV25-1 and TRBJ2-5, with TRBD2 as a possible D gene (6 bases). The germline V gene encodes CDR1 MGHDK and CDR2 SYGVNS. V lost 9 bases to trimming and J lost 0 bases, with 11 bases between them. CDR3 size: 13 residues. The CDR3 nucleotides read TGTGCCAGTAGCGGATTGTACCAAGAGACCCAGTACTTC. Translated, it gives CASSGLYQETQYF.

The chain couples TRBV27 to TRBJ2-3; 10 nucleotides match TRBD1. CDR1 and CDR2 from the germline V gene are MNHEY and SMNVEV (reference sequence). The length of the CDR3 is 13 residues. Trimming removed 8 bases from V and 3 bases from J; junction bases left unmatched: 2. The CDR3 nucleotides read TGTGCCAGCCGGGACAGGGGAACAGATACGCAGTATTTT. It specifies CASRDRGTDTQYF.

The CDR3 DNA sequence: TGTGCCAGCAGCCGGGGACTACAAACAGATACGCAGTATTTT. Translating gives CASSRGLQTDTQYF. The chain is built from TRBV5-4 and TRBJ2-3; TRBD2 agrees at 7 bases. The germline V gene has CDR1 SGHNT and CDR2 YYREEE (reference sequence). The CDR3 contains 14 residues. V was clipped by 4 bases and J by 3 bases; unmatched bases: 5.

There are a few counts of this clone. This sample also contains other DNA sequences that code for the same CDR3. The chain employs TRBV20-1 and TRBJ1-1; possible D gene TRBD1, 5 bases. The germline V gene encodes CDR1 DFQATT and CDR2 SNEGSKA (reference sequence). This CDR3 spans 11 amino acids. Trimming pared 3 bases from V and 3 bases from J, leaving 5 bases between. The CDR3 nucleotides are TGCAGTGCTAGCAGGGACACTGAAGCTTTCTTT. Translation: CSASRDTEAFF.

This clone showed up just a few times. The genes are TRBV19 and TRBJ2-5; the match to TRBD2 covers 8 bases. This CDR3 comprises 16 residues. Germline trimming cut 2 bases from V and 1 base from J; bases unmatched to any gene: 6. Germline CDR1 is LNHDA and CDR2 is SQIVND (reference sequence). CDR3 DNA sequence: TGTGCCAGTAGTATAAGCCGAGGGACTAGCCAAGAGACCCAGTACTTC. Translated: CASSISRGTSQETQYF.

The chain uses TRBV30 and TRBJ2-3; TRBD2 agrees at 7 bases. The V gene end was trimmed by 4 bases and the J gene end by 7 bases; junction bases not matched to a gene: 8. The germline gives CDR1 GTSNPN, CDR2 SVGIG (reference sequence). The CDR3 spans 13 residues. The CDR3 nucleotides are TGTGCCTGGATCACCACGGGGGGATATACGCAGTATTTT. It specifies CAWITTGGYTQYF.

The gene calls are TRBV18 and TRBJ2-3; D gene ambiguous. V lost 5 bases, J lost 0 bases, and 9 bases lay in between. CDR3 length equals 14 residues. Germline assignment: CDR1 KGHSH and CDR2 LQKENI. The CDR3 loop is CASSNLASTDTQYF. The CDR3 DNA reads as TGTGCCAGCTCAAACTTAGCTAGCACAGATACGCAGTATTTT.

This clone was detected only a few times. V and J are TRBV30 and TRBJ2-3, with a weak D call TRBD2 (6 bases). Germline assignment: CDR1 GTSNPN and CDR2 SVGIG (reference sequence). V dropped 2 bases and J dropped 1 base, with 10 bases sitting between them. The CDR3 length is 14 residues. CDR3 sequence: CAWSRLVGTDTQYF. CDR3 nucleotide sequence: TGTGCCTGGAGTCGACTAGTAGGCACAGATACGCAGTATTTT.

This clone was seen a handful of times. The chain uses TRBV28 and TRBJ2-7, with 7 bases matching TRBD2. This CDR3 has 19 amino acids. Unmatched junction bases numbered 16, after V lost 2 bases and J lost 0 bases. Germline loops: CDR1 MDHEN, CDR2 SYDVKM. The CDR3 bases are TGTGCCAGCAGTTTAGTCCGCGGCCGTCTCTGGGAGGGCTCCTACGAGCAGTACTTC. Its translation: CASSLVRGRLWEGSYEQYF.

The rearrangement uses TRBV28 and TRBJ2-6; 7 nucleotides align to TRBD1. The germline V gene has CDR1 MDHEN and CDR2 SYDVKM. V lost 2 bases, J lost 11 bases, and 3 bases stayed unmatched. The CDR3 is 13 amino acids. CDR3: CASSLEQGHVLTF. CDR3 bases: TGTGCCAGCAGTTTAGAACAGGGGCACGTCCTGACTTTC.

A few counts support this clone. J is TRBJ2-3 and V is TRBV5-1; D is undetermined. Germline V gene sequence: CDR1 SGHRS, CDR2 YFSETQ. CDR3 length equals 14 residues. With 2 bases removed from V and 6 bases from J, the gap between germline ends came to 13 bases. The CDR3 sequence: CASSFSSNTDTQYF. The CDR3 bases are TGCGCCAGCAGCTTCTCGAGTAATACGGATACGCAGTATTTT.

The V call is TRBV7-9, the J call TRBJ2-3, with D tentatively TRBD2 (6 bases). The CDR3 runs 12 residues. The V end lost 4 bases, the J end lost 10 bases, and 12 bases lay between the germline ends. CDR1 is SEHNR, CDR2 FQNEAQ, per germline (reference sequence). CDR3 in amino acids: CASSSGLRAQYF. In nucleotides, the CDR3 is TGTGCCAGCAGCTCCGGACTAAGAGCGCAGTATTTT.

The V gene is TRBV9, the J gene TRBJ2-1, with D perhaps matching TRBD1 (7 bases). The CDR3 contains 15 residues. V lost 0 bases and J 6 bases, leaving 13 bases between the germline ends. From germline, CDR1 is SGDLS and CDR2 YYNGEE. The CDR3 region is CASSVGRGEFNEQFF. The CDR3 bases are TGTGCCAGCAGCGTAGGCAGGGGGGAATTCAATGAGCAGTTCTTC.

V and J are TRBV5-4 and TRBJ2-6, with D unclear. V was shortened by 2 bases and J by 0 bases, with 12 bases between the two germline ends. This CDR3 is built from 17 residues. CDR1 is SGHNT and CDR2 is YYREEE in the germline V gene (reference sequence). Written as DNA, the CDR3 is TGTGCCAGCAGCTTTAACGCGTTCGCCTCTGGGGCCAACGTCCTGACTTTC. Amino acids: CASSFNAFASGANVLTF.